The 3 T cell receptor beta chains below all came from one sample that was sequenced in a study of blood T cells in healthy people across ages. With a J-beta primer mix and a sample-barcoded 5' primer, a second PCR ran about 7 to 12 cycles. TCRdb passed the 5' RACE reads through MiXCR, listing each CDR3 protein once. The sample has roughly 680,000 distinct CDR3 sequences; over 40% are singletons. The sequencing sample was made of blood. All receptors come from a woman aged 80 or older in good health.

The V and J genes are TRBV2 and TRBJ2-7; TRBD1 matches 10 bases. Trimming removed 7 bases from V and 2 bases from J; junction bases left unmatched: 8. The germline CDR1 and CDR2 sequences are SNHLY and FYNNEI. CDR3 size: 15 residues. CDR3 coding DNA: TGTGCCAGCAATAATCTGACAGGGGGCCCCTACGAGCAGTACTTC. Protein: CASNNLTGGPYEQYF. The whole variable domain, remainder taken from reference TRBV2 and TRBJ2-7, is EPEVTQTPSHQVTQMGQEVILRCVPISNHLYFYWYRQILGQKVEFLVSFYNNEISEKSEIFDDQFSVERPDGSNFTLKIRSTKLEDSAMYFCASNNLTGGPYEQYFGPGTRLTVT.

The chain carries TRBV6-1 and TRBJ2-4, with TRBD1 matching over 8 bases. The J call may not be correct, given that the DNA end is closer to TRBJ2-7. From germline, CDR1 is MNHNS and CDR2 SASEGT. The CDR3 extends over 15 amino acids. The CDR3 is CASSAPRGRLHEQYF. The CDR3 DNA reads TGTGCCAGCAGTGCCCCCAGGGGGCGCCTCCACGAGCAGTACTTC.

The chain combines TRBV7-2 with TRBJ2-5; no firm D call. Germline V gene data show CDR1 as SGHTA and CDR2 as FQGNSA. V dropped 1 base and J dropped 2 bases, with 11 bases sitting between them. The CDR3 loop spans 15 amino acids. The CDR3 sequence is CASSLVFGVQETQYF. Written as DNA, the CDR3 is TGTGCCAGCAGCTTAGTTTTCGGAGTGCAAGAGACCCAGTACTTC.